This T cell receptor (beta chain) was profiled in a study of CD8 T cells in ankylosing spondylitis. General study results and limits: Disease-linked clones bore a CD8+ phenotype and were relatively rare in peripheral blood.

Germline V lookup: CDR1 MGHDK, CDR2 SYGVNS. This CDR3 has 17 residues. V dropped 3 bases and J dropped 0; count of bases not matched to a gene: 5. In making TCR beta libraries, quantitative 5'-RACE with molecular barcodes was used. TCRdb processed the 5' RACE reads anew with MiXCR; each CDR3 protein has one entry. Of about 250,000 distinct CDR3 sequences in the sample, 8.2% were seen once. This clonotype was observed many times. As yet, its antigen is unknown. The genes are TRBV25-1 and TRBJ2-2, with 9 bases that match TRBD2. The sequencing input was blood, either unsorted or a sorted T cell fraction (not recorded which). The TCR sequence derives from a female donor with ankylosing spondylitis or in good health (not recorded which). The CDR3 loop is CASSETAGGPNTGELFF. In nucleotides, the CDR3 is TGTGCCAGCAGTGAGACAGCGGGAGGCCCGAACACCGGGGAGCTGTTTTTT.